This is a list of T cell receptor beta chains from one sample in a study of brain T cells in children with intractable seizures. Clones were sequenced by immunoSEQ multiplex PCR, and TCRdb holds only the in-frame ones, with some missing. The table lists 300,000 to 400,000 clones, nearly 95% of them singletons, with roughly 6% in the top ten. Sequencing was performed on peripheral blood, taken more than 4 months after surgery. Every receptor here comes from a boy less than two years old with tuberous sclerosis and intractable seizures. CDR3s include the opening cysteine and the closing phenylalanine or tryptophan. Each record gives: V gene, clone size, D gene, J gene, CDR3 DNA, CDR3 protein. The D gene is left open where the match is weak. Size tells how often a clone was seen (once, few, many) or the class of an expanded clone, and some rows leave it out.

v_call: TRBV9; clone_size: -; d_call: -; j_call: TRBJ2-7; cdr3_nt: TGTGCCAGCAGCGTAGGGACAGACCCCCGCTACGAGCAGTACTTC; cdr3_aa: CASSVGTDPRYEQYF
v_call: TRBV27; clone_size: -; d_call: -; j_call: TRBJ2-7; cdr3_nt: TGTGCCAGCAGTTGGGACGTCGATACCTACGAGCAGTACTTC; cdr3_aa: CASSWDVDTYEQYF
v_call: TRBV3-1/TRBV3-2; clone_size: once; d_call: -; j_call: TRBJ1-2; cdr3_nt: TGTGCCAGCAGCCAAGATGTTGGACAGTCCTATGGCTACACCTTC; cdr3_aa: CASSQDVGQSYGYTF
v_call: TRBV15; clone_size: -; d_call: TRBD1; j_call: TRBJ2-5; cdr3_nt: TGTGCCACCAGCAGGTCTTCGGACAGGCAAGAGACCCAGTACTTC; cdr3_aa: CATSRSSDRQETQYF
v_call: TRBV19; clone_size: -; d_call: -; j_call: TRBJ1-5; cdr3_nt: TGTGCCACCACGGTCCCGGCAGGCAATCAGCCCCAGCATTTT; cdr3_aa: CATTVPAGNQPQHF
v_call: TRBV2; clone_size: -; d_call: TRBD2; j_call: TRBJ2-7; cdr3_nt: TGTGCCAGCAGCAATAGCGGGGGGATATATTACGAGCAGTACTTC; cdr3_aa: CASSNSGGIYYEQYF
v_call: TRBV15; clone_size: -; d_call: -; j_call: TRBJ1-2; cdr3_nt: TGTGCCACCAGCAGAGTCTTAGACAGAGGGTACTATGGCTACACCTTC; cdr3_aa: CATSRVLDRGYYGYTF
v_call: TRBV4-1; clone_size: -; d_call: -; j_call: TRBJ1-1; cdr3_nt: TGCGCCAGCAGCCAAGAAGTTGAAGGGTACACTGAAGCTTTCTTT; cdr3_aa: CASSQEVEGYTEAFF
v_call: TRBV6-6; clone_size: -; d_call: -; j_call: TRBJ2-4; cdr3_nt: TGTGCCAGCAGTCCCCTGGACACCTCCTTAAGGGCCAAAAACATTCAGTACTTC; cdr3_aa: CASSPLDTSLRAKNIQYF
v_call: TRBV4-1; clone_size: -; d_call: -; j_call: TRBJ2-3; cdr3_nt: TGCGCCAGCAGCCAAGCCGTGAGGTCGTCCGATGGAGATACGCAGTATTTT; cdr3_aa: CASSQAVRSSDGDTQYF
v_call: TRBV4-2; clone_size: -; d_call: TRBD1; j_call: TRBJ2-5; cdr3_nt: TGTGCCAGCAGCCCAACCGGGACAGGGGAAGAGACCCAGTACTTC; cdr3_aa: CASSPTGTGEETQYF
v_call: TRBV6-5; clone_size: -; d_call: -; j_call: TRBJ2-7; cdr3_nt: TGTGCCAGCAGTTATGGGTCAGACATCCTCTCCTACGAGCAGTACTTC; cdr3_aa: CASSYGSDILSYEQYF
v_call: TRBV12-3/TRBV12-4; clone_size: -; d_call: -; j_call: TRBJ2-7; cdr3_nt: TGTGCCAGCGGGGGAGGGGGCGAGCAGTACTTC; cdr3_aa: CASGGGGEQYF
v_call: TRBV7-7; clone_size: few; d_call: TRBD1; j_call: TRBJ2-1; cdr3_nt: TGTGCTAGCAGCTTAGGAACCGGGACAGGGTACAATGAGCAGTTCTTC; cdr3_aa: CASSLGTGTGYNEQFF
v_call: TRBV19; clone_size: -; d_call: -; j_call: TRBJ2-7; cdr3_nt: TGTGCAAGTAGTACGAGGGCAGGGACCTACGAGCAGTACTTC; cdr3_aa: CASSTRAGTYEQYF
v_call: TRBV13; clone_size: -; d_call: TRBD1; j_call: TRBJ1-6; cdr3_nt: TGTGCCAGCAGTTCCGCCCCGGGACAGGCTAATTCACCCCTCCACTTT; cdr3_aa: CASSSAPGQANSPLHF
v_call: TRBV19; clone_size: -; d_call: TRBD1; j_call: TRBJ2-7; cdr3_nt: TGTGCCAGTAGTCTAAGGACAGGGAACTACGAGCAGTACTTC; cdr3_aa: CASSLRTGNYEQYF
v_call: TRBV6-1; clone_size: -; d_call: -; j_call: TRBJ1-1; cdr3_nt: TGTGCCAGCAGTGAAGCCGTCAAAGGGGTCATGAACACTGAAGCTTTCTTT; cdr3_aa: CASSEAVKGVMNTEAFF
v_call: TRBV5-6; clone_size: -; d_call: TRBD1; j_call: TRBJ1-5; cdr3_nt: TGTGCCAGCAGCTTGGCCGGCAGGGGGCTTCAGCCCCAGCATTTT; cdr3_aa: CASSLAGRGLQPQHF
v_call: TRBV3-1/TRBV3-2; clone_size: -; d_call: TRBD1; j_call: TRBJ1-2; cdr3_nt: TGTGCCAGCAGCCAAGATTCGATGTGGGTACAGGGGGACGACTATGGCTACACCTTC; cdr3_aa: CASSQDSMWVQGDDYGYTF
v_call: TRBV18; clone_size: -; d_call: -; j_call: TRBJ1-6; cdr3_nt: TGTGCCAGCTCACCAACGAGGGGGCCCCTCCACTTT; cdr3_aa: CASSPTRGPLHF
v_call: TRBV28; clone_size: -; d_call: -; j_call: TRBJ1-4; cdr3_nt: TGTGCCAGCAGTACCGTCCCTCGGGGGGCGGTTGAAAAACTGTTTTTT; cdr3_aa: CASSTVPRGAVEKLFF
v_call: TRBV3-1/TRBV3-2; clone_size: -; d_call: -; j_call: TRBJ2-2; cdr3_nt: TGTGCCAGCAGCCCACAAGGAATCGGGGAGCTGTTTTTT; cdr3_aa: CASSPQGIGELFF
v_call: TRBV20-1; clone_size: few; d_call: -; j_call: TRBJ1-1; cdr3_nt: TGCAGTGCGAGGACGTTGACTGAAGCTTTCTTT; cdr3_aa: CSARTLTEAFF
v_call: TRBV7-3; clone_size: -; d_call: TRBD2; j_call: TRBJ2-1; cdr3_nt: TGTGCCAGCAGCAATGCTCTACTAGCGGGGGAGCAGTTCTTC; cdr3_aa: CASSNALLAGEQFF
v_call: TRBV18; clone_size: -; d_call: TRBD1; j_call: TRBJ2-7; cdr3_nt: TGTGCCAGCTCACCAATCAGGGGGTCCTACGAGCAGTACTTC; cdr3_aa: CASSPIRGSYEQYF
v_call: TRBV19; clone_size: once; d_call: -; j_call: TRBJ2-2; cdr3_nt: TGTGCCAGTAGTATAGATGTATTCTGGCCCACCGGGGAGCTGTTTTTT; cdr3_aa: CASSIDVFWPTGELFF
v_call: TRBV12-3/TRBV12-4; clone_size: -; d_call: -; j_call: TRBJ2-5; cdr3_nt: TGTGCCAGCAGTACAGGGCGGGAGACCCAGTACTTC; cdr3_aa: CASSTGRETQYF
v_call: TRBV10-3; clone_size: -; d_call: -; j_call: TRBJ2-3; cdr3_nt: TGTGCCATCAGGGACGCGAGAGATACGCAGTATTTT; cdr3_aa: CAIRDARDTQYF
v_call: TRBV11-2; clone_size: -; d_call: -; j_call: TRBJ1-2; cdr3_nt: TGTGCCAGCAGCTTAGATAACAACTATGGCTACACCTTC; cdr3_aa: CASSLDNNYGYTF
v_call: TRBV30; clone_size: -; d_call: -; j_call: TRBJ2-6; cdr3_nt: TGTGCCTGGAGTTGGGCTGGGGCCAACGTCCTGACTTTC; cdr3_aa: CAWSWAGANVLTF
v_call: TRBV5-1; clone_size: few; d_call: -; j_call: TRBJ1-5; cdr3_nt: TGCGCCAGCAGCTTGAATGCAGGGGATCAGCCCCAGCATTTT; cdr3_aa: CASSLNAGDQPQHF
v_call: TRBV7-6; clone_size: -; d_call: -; j_call: TRBJ1-3; cdr3_nt: TGTGCCAGCAGCTTAGGGGGGACGACTGGAAACACCATATATTTT; cdr3_aa: CASSLGGTTGNTIYF
v_call: TRBV11-2; clone_size: -; d_call: -; j_call: TRBJ1-1; cdr3_nt: TGTGCCAGCAGCTTAAAATCCATTTTGTTCCCGAACACTGAAGCTTTCTTT; cdr3_aa: CASSLKSILFPNTEAFF
v_call: TRBV3-1/TRBV3-2; clone_size: -; d_call: -; j_call: TRBJ2-1; cdr3_nt: TGTGCCAGCAGCCACCCAACAGGGGACTATGAGCAGTTCTTC; cdr3_aa: CASSHPTGDYEQFF
v_call: TRBV2; clone_size: -; d_call: -; j_call: TRBJ2-7; cdr3_nt: TGTGCCAGCGGACCCAGCTCCTACGAGCAGTACTTC; cdr3_aa: CASGPSSYEQYF
v_call: TRBV6-2/TRBV6-3; clone_size: -; d_call: -; j_call: TRBJ1-3; cdr3_nt: TGTGCCAGCAGTTACTCGAGATGGAGGAACAATCTCTCTGGAAACACCATATATTTT; cdr3_aa: CASSYSRWRNNLSGNTIYF
v_call: TRBV6-5; clone_size: -; d_call: -; j_call: TRBJ2-7; cdr3_nt: TGTGCCAGCAGCTACTCGGGGACACCCACCTACGAGCAGTACTTC; cdr3_aa: CASSYSGTPTYEQYF
v_call: TRBV7-3; clone_size: -; d_call: -; j_call: TRBJ2-3; cdr3_nt: TGTGCCAGCAGGCAAGGAGATACGCAGTATTTT; cdr3_aa: CASRQGDTQYF
v_call: TRBV9; clone_size: -; d_call: TRBD1; j_call: TRBJ1-2; cdr3_nt: TGTGCCAGCAGCATCATGACAGGGGGGATCTATGGCTACACCTTC; cdr3_aa: CASSIMTGGIYGYTF
v_call: TRBV9; clone_size: -; d_call: TRBD2; j_call: TRBJ2-1; cdr3_nt: TGTGCCAGCAGCGTAGCTGGGGCGGGGGAGTACAATGAGCAGTTCTTC; cdr3_aa: CASSVAGAGEYNEQFF
v_call: TRBV18; clone_size: -; d_call: -; j_call: TRBJ1-1; cdr3_nt: TGTGCCAGCTCATCCGACGAGAACACTGAAGCTTTCTTT; cdr3_aa: CASSSDENTEAFF
v_call: TRBV19; clone_size: -; d_call: TRBD1; j_call: TRBJ2-7; cdr3_nt: TGTGCCAGTAGTATTTTACCCAAGACAGGGAAGTTTGGGGAGCAGTACTTC; cdr3_aa: CASSILPKTGKFGEQYF
v_call: TRBV9; clone_size: -; d_call: -; j_call: TRBJ2-2; cdr3_nt: TGTGCCAGCAGCTCACACTGGGGGGAGCTGTTTTTT; cdr3_aa: CASSSHWGELFF